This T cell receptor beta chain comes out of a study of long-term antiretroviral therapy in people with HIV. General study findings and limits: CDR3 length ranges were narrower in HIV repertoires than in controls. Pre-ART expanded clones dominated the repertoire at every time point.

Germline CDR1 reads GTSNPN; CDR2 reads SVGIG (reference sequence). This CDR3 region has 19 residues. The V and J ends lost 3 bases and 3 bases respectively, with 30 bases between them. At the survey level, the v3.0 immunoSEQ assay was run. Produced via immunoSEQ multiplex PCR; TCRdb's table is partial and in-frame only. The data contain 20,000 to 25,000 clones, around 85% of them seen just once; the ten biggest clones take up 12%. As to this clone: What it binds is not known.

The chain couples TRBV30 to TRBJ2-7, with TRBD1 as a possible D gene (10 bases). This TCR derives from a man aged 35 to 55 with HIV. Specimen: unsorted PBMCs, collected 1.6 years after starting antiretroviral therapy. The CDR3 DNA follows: TGTGCCTGGAGCGCGCGGGACAGGGGATTAGCGGGGGTCATCTACGAGCAGTACTTC. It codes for CAWSARDRGLAGVIYEQYF.